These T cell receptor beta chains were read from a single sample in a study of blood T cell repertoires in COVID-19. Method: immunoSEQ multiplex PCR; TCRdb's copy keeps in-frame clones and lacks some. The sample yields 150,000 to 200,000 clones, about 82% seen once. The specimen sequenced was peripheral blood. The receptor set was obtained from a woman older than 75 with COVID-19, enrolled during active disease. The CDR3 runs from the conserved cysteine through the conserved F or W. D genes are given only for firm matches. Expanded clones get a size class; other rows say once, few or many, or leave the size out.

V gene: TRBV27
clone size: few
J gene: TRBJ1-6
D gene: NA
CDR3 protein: CASSLLSRPVGNSPLHF
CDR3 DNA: TGTGCCAGCAGTTTATTATCCCGGCCGGTCGGGAATTCACCCCTCCACTTT

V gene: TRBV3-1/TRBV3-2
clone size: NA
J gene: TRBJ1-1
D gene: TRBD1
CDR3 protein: CASSRLTGGENTEAFF
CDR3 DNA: TGTGCCAGCAGCCGCTTGACAGGGGGGGAAAACACTGAAGCTTTCTTT

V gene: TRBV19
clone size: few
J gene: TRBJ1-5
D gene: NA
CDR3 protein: CASTIGGGAYQPQHF
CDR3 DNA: TGTGCCAGTACCATCGGCGGGGGGGCTTATCAGCCCCAGCATTTT

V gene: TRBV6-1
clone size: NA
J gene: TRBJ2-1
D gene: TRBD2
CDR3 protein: CASSAGGLAGTSYNEQFF
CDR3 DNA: TGTGCCAGCAGTGCCGGGGGACTAGCGGGGACCTCCTACAATGAGCAGTTCTTC

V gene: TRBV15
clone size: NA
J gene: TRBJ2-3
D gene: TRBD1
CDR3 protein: CATSSRDRGTDTQYF
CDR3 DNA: TGTGCCACCAGCAGCCGGGACAGGGGCACAGATACGCAGTATTTT

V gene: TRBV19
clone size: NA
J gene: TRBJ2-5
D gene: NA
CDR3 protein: CASSTRSETQYF
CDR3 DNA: TGTGCCAGTAGTACCCGGTCGGAGACCCAGTACTTC

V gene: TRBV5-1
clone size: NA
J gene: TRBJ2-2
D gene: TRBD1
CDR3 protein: CASSPWTGGRGDAGELFF
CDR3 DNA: TGCGCCAGCAGCCCGTGGACAGGGGGAAGGGGGGACGCCGGGGAGCTGTTTTTT

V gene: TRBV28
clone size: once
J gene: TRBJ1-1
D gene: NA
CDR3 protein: CASSRGRSGSDTEAFF
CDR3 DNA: TGTGCCAGCAGCAGGGGAAGGTCGGGTAGCGATACTGAAGCTTTCTTT

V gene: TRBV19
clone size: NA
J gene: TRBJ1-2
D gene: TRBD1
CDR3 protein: CASSPTSGTEHYGYTF
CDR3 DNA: TGTGCCAGTAGTCCAACATCCGGGACAGAACACTATGGCTACACCTTC

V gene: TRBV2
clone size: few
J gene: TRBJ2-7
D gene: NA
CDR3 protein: CAILGSRGMYEQYF
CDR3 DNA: TGTGCCATCTTGGGTAGCAGGGGTATGTACGAGCAGTACTTC

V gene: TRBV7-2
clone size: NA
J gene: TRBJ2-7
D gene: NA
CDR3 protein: CASSLPRREQYF
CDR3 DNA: TGTGCCAGCAGCTTACCTAGGCGCGAGCAGTACTTC

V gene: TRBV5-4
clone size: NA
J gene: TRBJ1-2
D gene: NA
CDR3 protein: CASSLGSGGGANYGYTF
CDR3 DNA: TGTGCCAGCAGCTTGGGGTCCGGGGGAGGGGCTAACTATGGCTACACCTTC

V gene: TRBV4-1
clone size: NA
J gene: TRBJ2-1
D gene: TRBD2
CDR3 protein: CASSQVMRTSEQFF
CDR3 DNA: TGCGCCAGCAGCCAAGTCATGCGGACTAGCGAGCAGTTCTTC

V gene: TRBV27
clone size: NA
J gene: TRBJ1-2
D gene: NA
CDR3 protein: CASSTRTANYGYTF
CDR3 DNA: TGTGCCAGCAGTACCAGGACAGCTAACTATGGCTACACCTTC

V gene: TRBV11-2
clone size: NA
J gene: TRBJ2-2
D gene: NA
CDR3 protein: CASSLLSGVGELFF
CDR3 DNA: TGTGCCAGCAGCTTATTGAGTGGAGTCGGGGAGCTGTTTTTT

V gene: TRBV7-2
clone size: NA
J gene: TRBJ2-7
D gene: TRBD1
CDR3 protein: CASSLVWDSSYEQYF
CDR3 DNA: TGTGCCAGCAGCTTAGTCTGGGACAGCTCCTACGAGCAGTACTTC

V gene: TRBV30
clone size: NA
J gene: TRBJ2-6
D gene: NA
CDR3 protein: CAWATGLSSGANVLTF
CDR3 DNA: TGTGCCTGGGCTACTGGGCTCAGCTCTGGGGCCAACGTCCTGACTTTC

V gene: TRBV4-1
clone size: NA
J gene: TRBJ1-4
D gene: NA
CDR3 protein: CASSVQTNEKLFF
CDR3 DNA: TGCGCCAGCAGCGTACAGACTAATGAAAAACTGTTTTTT

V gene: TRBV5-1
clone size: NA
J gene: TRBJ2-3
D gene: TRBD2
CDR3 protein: CASSLVRGGAEDTQYF
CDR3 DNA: TGCGCCAGCAGCTTGGTTCGCGGGGGGGCCGAAGATACGCAGTATTTT

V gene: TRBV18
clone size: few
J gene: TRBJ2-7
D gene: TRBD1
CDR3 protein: CASSTSDRGSYEQYF
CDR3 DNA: TGTGCCAGCTCAACCTCCGACAGGGGAAGCTACGAGCAGTACTTC

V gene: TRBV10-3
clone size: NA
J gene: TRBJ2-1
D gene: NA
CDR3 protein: CAISGRGLADHNEQFF
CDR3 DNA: TGTGCCATCAGTGGTCGGGGGCTAGCGGACCACAATGAGCAGTTCTTC